Each of the 25 T cell receptor beta chains below was sequenced from the same sample in a study of beta chain features in type 1 diabetes. TCRB transcripts that were expressed got sequenced, as all of the isolated RNA had been reverse transcribed. Libraries were prepared by immunoSEQ multiplex PCR; TCRdb keeps only in-frame clonotypes and omits some of them. This sample yields about 620,000 clones, of which roughly a sixth are seen a single time; approximately 0.093% belongs to the top ten. The material sequenced was naive CD4+ T cells from blood. These receptor sequences come from a man between 18 and 29 years old in good health.

This clone was observed a handful of times. The chain recombines TRBV13 with TRBJ1-2, with 7 bases fitting TRBD1. Germline loops: CDR1 PRHDT, CDR2 FYEKMQ (reference sequence). CDR3 length: 14 residues. Unmatched junction bases numbered 8, after V lost 8 bases and J lost 2 bases. The CDR3 protein is CASVWSGGNYGYTF. As DNA, the CDR3 is TGTGCCAGCGTCTGGTCAGGGGGAAACTATGGCTACACCTTC.

This clone appeared a single time. The gene calls are TRBV2 and TRBJ1-5, with D possibly matching TRBD1 (6 bases). This CDR3 is 13 amino acids long. Trimming shortened V by 7 bases and J by 7 bases, and 14 bases separated the two germline ends. Germline V gene sequence: CDR1 SNHLY, CDR2 FYNNEI. CDR3 sequence: CASKEGDEQPQHF. CDR3 sequence (DNA): TGTGCCAGCAAGGAGGGGGATGAACAGCCCCAGCATTTT.

V and J are TRBV4-1 and TRBJ2-1, with 7 bases lining up with TRBD1. Germline-derived CDR1 and CDR2 are MGHRA and YSYEKL. The CDR3 covers 15 residues. V lost 4 bases, J lost 7 bases, and 10 bases stayed unmatched. CDR3 coding DNA: TGCGCCAGCAGCCGCCTCACAGGGGCTTGGAATGAGCAGTTCTTC. Its translation is CASSRLTGAWNEQFF.

This clone came up a few times. The J gene is TRBJ2-3, the V gene TRBV9; D is ambiguous. The germline CDR1 and CDR2 sequences are SGDLS and YYNGEE. Between the trimmed V and J ends, which lost 0 bases and 4 bases, there was a span of 9 bases. This CDR3 has 14 residues. DNA for the CDR3: TGTGCCAGCAGCGTAGGGCCTGGATCAGATACGCAGTATTTT. The encoded protein is CASSVGPGSDTQYF.

The chain recombines TRBV11-1 with TRBJ2-3; D may match TRBD1 or TRBD2 (5 bases each). V lost 2 bases, J lost 4 bases, and 16 bases lay in between. Germline loops: CDR1 SGHAT, CDR2 FQDESV (reference sequence). CDR3 length: 16 residues. CDR3 in amino acids: CASSLSGSRVSDTQYF. The CDR3, as DNA: TGTGCCAGCAGCTTATCGGGGAGCAGGGTCTCAGATACGCAGTATTTT.

There are a few counts of this clone. The chain is built from TRBV15 and TRBJ2-7; tentative D call: TRBD1 (6 bases). V dropped 0 bases and J dropped 0 bases, with 9 bases sitting between them. Germline values: CDR1 LNHNV, CDR2 YYDKDF (reference sequence). The CDR3 consists of 15 residues. The DNA for the CDR3 is TGTGCCACCAGCAGAGATCCGACAGGCTCCTACGAGCAGTACTTC. It specifies CATSRDPTGSYEQYF.

The chain couples TRBV2 to TRBJ2-5; D is unclear. The germline V gene has CDR1 SNHLY and CDR2 FYNNEI. Trimming removed 1 base from V and 7 bases from J, with 4 bases in between. The CDR3 is 11 amino acids. The CDR3 loop is CASSEGGTQYF. Written as DNA, the CDR3 is TGTGCCAGCAGTGAAGGGGGGACCCAGTACTTC.

The V and J genes are TRBV5-4 and TRBJ2-7, with D possibly called TRBD1 or TRBD2 (6 bases each). Germline lookup yields CDR1 SGHNT and CDR2 YYREEE (reference sequence). The CDR3 runs to 17 residues. The V end lost 4 bases, the J end lost 0 bases, and 20 bases lay between the germline ends. The CDR3 DNA reads as TGTGCCAGCAGCCTACTTTCGTGGGGGGCCGACTCCTACGAGCAGTACTTC. Amino acids: CASSLLSWGADSYEQYF. The variable domain in full, with the rest retrieved from reference TRBV5-4 and TRBJ2-7, is ETGVTQSPTHLIKTRGQQVTLRCSSQSGHNTVSWYQQALGQGPQFIFQYYREEENGRGNFPPRFSGLQFPNYSSELNVNALELDDSALYLCASSLLSWGADSYEQYFGPGTRLTVT.

This clone was recorded once. V gene TRBV7-8 combines with J gene TRBJ2-5; D call uncertain. Germline CDR1 reads SGHVS; CDR2 reads FQNEAQ. Trimming cost V 4 bases and J 4 bases, with 13 bases left between them. The CDR3 sequence is 14 residues long. The CDR3 DNA reads TGTGCCAGCAGCTCCTCGAGGCTTGGAGAGACCCAGTACTTC. Translated, it gives CASSSSRLGETQYF.

The chain employs TRBV4-3 and TRBJ1-4; D is undetermined. This CDR3 has 13 amino acids. CDR1 is LGHNA and CDR2 is YSLEER in the germline V gene. Trimming cost V 5 bases and J 10 bases, with 14 bases left between them. CDR3 in DNA: TGCGCCAGCAGCGGCGGGGAAAGAGGAAAACTGTTTTTT. It yields the protein CASSGGERGKLFF.

The CDR3 DNA sequence: TGTGCCAGCAGCGTCGCCAGGGAATGGAAGGCAGATACGCAGTATTTT. Amino acid sequence: CASSVAREWKADTQYF. The V call is TRBV7-3, the J call TRBJ2-3, with D perhaps TRBD1 (5 bases). This CDR3 is 16 amino acids long. V lost 5 bases to trimming and J lost 4 bases, with 19 bases between them. Germline CDR1 SGHTA, CDR2 FQGTGA.

The rearrangement uses TRBV27 and TRBJ2-1; D is tentatively TRBD1 or TRBD2 (6 bases each). CDR1 is MNHEY, CDR2 SMNVEV, per germline (reference sequence). The CDR3 covers 13 residues. With 4 bases removed from V and 12 bases from J, the gap between germline ends came to 16 bases. The CDR3 sequence: CASSWGALGGQFF. The DNA for the CDR3 is TGTGCCAGCAGTTGGGGGGCCCTAGGAGGGCAGTTCTTC.

The sample holds a few counts of this clone. The chain links TRBV7-2 to TRBJ1-1; 7 nucleotides align to TRBD1. With V trimmed by 0 bases and J by 8 bases, 9 bases remained unmatched. Germline V gives CDR1 SGHTA, CDR2 FQGNSA. The CDR3 spans 15 residues. CDR3 protein: CASSLAPGTVREAFF. DNA of the CDR3: TGTGCCAGCAGCTTAGCGCCCGGGACAGTGAGGGAAGCTTTCTTT.

V is TRBV2 and J is TRBJ2-5, with 8 bases aligning to TRBD1. CDR1 is SNHLY, CDR2 FYNNEI, per germline. J gave up 5 bases and V 6 bases, and 5 bases lay outside the gene matches. CDR3 size: 13 residues. As DNA, the CDR3 is TGTGCCAGCAGCCTTGGACAGGGTGAGACCCAGTACTTC. It yields the protein CASSLGQGETQYF.

The chain carries TRBV6-4 and TRBJ2-1; 7 positions match TRBD2. Germline loops: CDR1 MRHNA, CDR2 SNTAGT. There are 16 residues in the CDR3. With 6 bases clipped from V and 8 bases from J, the junction kept 16 bases outside the gene matches. The CDR3: CASSLSVGGPIDEQFF. CDR3 DNA: TGTGCCAGCAGCTTAAGCGTGGGAGGGCCTATAGATGAGCAGTTCTTC.

The sample holds a few counts of this clone. The chain joins TRBV5-4 to TRBJ2-1; D possibly corresponds to TRBD1 (5 bases). The V end lost 4 bases, the J end lost 5 bases, and 19 bases lay between the germline ends. This CDR3 comprises 16 residues. In germline, CDR1 is SGHNT, CDR2 YYREEE (reference sequence). CDR3 nucleotides: TGTGCCAGCAGCCCGCGGCGACAGATTAGGGACAATGAGCAGTTCTTC. Translation gives CASSPRRQIRDNEQFF.

The rearrangement joins TRBV4-2 to TRBJ2-5; no firm D call. This CDR3 region has 14 residues. CDR1 LGHNA and CDR2 YNFKEQ come from the germline V gene. Trimming left V 2 bases short and J 10 bases short, with 17 bases between. The CDR3 reads CASSQKGSKEVQYF. In DNA, the CDR3 is TGTGCCAGCAGCCAAAAGGGCTCCAAAGAGGTCCAGTACTTC.

This clone was counted a few times. The chain is built from TRBV18 and TRBJ2-7, with 12 bases fitting TRBD2. Germline lookup yields CDR1 KGHSH and CDR2 LQKENI. The V gene end was trimmed by 3 bases and the J gene end by 6 bases; junction bases not matched to a gene: 9. This CDR3 has 16 residues. CDR3 in DNA: TGTGCCAGCTCACCCCAACTAGCGGGGGGTAGAGGCGAGCAGTACTTC. Its translation: CASSPQLAGGRGEQYF.

The chain combines TRBV2 with TRBJ1-3; D gene unclear. The CDR3 extends over 13 amino acids. The ends were cut back, 1 base at V and 7 bases at J, with 8 bases in the middle. Germline-derived CDR1 and CDR2 are SNHLY and FYNNEI. In nucleotides, the CDR3 is TGTGCCAGCAGTGAAGAACAGATGAACACCATATATTTT. Its protein is CASSEEQMNTIYF.

On this clone: The junction and the germline gene differ at one end; a read error may be behind it. The gene calls are TRBV6-6 and TRBJ2-5; tentatively, D is TRBD2 (5 bases). The CDR3 length is 13 residues. The germline gives CDR1 MNHNY, CDR2 SVGAGI (reference sequence). The CDR3 nucleotides read TGTGCCATCAGTGAGAGGGTTCAAGAGACCCAGTACTTC. It is translated as CAISERVQETQYF.

A note on this clone: This sample also contains other DNA sequences that code for the same CDR3. The CDR3 spells CASSDSYEQYF. DNA of the CDR3: TGTGCCAGCAGTGACAGCTACGAGCAGTACTTC. The rearrangement joins TRBV2 to TRBJ2-7; D remains unclear. Germline-derived CDR1 and CDR2 are SNHLY and FYNNEI. This CDR3 contains 11 residues. Trimming took off 3 bases at V and 3 bases at J, with 3 bases between the two ends.

This clone was counted only a few times. J is TRBJ2-5 and V is TRBV28, with D hard to call. V lost 4 bases and J 2 bases, leaving 5 bases between the germline ends. The CDR3 covers 12 residues. CDR1 and CDR2 (germline): MDHEN, SYDVKM. The CDR3 DNA sequence: TGTGCCAGCAGTTCCACGCAAGAGACCCAGTACTTC. Encoded protein: CASSSTQETQYF.

The V call is TRBV28, the J call TRBJ2-7; perhaps TRBD2 as D (5 bases). Trimming took off 6 bases at V and 7 bases at J, with 22 bases between the two ends. The germline CDR1 and CDR2 sequences are MDHEN and SYDVKM. This CDR3 is built from 15 residues. The CDR3 DNA reads as TGTGCCAGCAGCCCCCATGCGGGTGGTGGGCGGGAGCAGTACTTC. Amino acids: CASSPHAGGGREQYF.

In this sample, this clone turned up a few times. This chain links TRBV25-1 with TRBJ2-1; weak D call: TRBD2 (7 bases). The length of the CDR3 is 15 residues. CDR1 MGHDK and CDR2 SYGVNS come from the germline V gene. V was shortened by 3 bases and J by 8 bases, with 17 bases between the two germline ends. This CDR3 reads CASSDTGTKIYEQFF. CDR3 DNA sequence: TGTGCCAGCAGTGATACAGGGACTAAAATCTATGAGCAGTTCTTC.

The genes are TRBV5-1 and TRBJ2-5; 9 bases match TRBD1. CDR1 is SGHRS, CDR2 YFSETQ, per germline. The CDR3 spans 15 residues. V was pared by 1 base and J by 4 bases, with 5 bases of the junction left unmatched. This CDR3 reads CASSLLDRGGETQYF. Written as DNA, the CDR3 is TGCGCCAGCAGCTTGCTGGACAGGGGAGGAGAGACCCAGTACTTC.